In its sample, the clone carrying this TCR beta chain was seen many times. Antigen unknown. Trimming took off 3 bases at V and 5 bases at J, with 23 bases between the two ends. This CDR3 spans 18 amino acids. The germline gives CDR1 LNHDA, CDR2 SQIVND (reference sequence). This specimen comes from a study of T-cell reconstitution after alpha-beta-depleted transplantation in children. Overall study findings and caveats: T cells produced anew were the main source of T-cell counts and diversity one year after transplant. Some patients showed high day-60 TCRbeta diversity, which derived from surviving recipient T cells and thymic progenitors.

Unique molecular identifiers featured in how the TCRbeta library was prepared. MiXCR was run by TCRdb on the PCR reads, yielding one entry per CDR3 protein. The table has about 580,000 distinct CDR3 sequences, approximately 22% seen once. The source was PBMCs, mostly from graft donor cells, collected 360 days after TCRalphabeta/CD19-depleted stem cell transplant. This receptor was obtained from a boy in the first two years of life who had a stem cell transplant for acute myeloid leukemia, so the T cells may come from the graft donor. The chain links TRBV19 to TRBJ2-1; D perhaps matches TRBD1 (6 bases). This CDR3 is CASSIWSSGTRLHNEQFF. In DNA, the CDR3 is TGTGCCAGTAGTATTTGGTCATCGGGGACAAGACTTCACAATGAGCAGTTCTTC.